This TCR beta chain emerged from a study of regulatory T cells in long-lasting Graves disease. This clonotype was seen at least ten times. Documented time point: persistent/refractory GD, antithyroid drugs over 5 years with positive TRAb. PBMC-derived RNA was used for the TCR library. The peripheral blood volume drawn was approximately 9 milliliters, and it was collected into EDTA tubes. Construction of TCR beta libraries relied on iRepertoire HTBI primers and on Arm-PCR targeting CDR3 regions. TCRdb reanalysed the multiplex PCR reads using MiXCR and keeps one entry per CDR3 protein. The sample has about 660,000 distinct CDR3 sequences, 25% to 30% seen once. The source was peripheral blood mononuclear cells (PBMCs), collected when the disease was refractory, from a patient treated with antithyroid drugs. The TCR originated in a female donor with Graves disease.

CDR3 nucleotides: TGCAGTGCTCACCCCGGGACATCCTTAGCCAAAAACATTCAGTACTTC. Translation: CSAHPGTSLAKNIQYF. This rearrangement joins TRBV20-1 to TRBJ2-4, with D perhaps TRBD1 (6 bases). Trimming shortened V by 5 bases and J by 0 bases, and 17 bases separated the two germline ends. Germline CDR1 DFQATT, CDR2 SNEGSKA (reference sequence). This CDR3 spans 16 amino acids.